The entry below gives a single T cell receptor beta chain sequence along with its context. Libraries were prepared by immunoSEQ multiplex PCR; TCRdb keeps only in-frame clonotypes and omits some of them. The repertoire holds 75,000 to 100,000 clones, with approximately 96% as singletons. The source of the sample is a study of cytomegalovirus exposure and HLA in healthy donors. V lost 3 bases and J 4 bases, leaving 12 bases between the germline ends. Germline V gene lookup returns CDR1 LNHDA and CDR2 SQIVND (reference sequence). The CDR3 spans 14 residues. Specimen: PBMCs. The chain is built from TRBV19 and TRBJ2-5; maybe TRBD2 (6 bases). The sequence came from a man younger than 35 in good health and CMV-seronegative. The CDR3 nucleotides read TGTGCCAGTAGTATCGGGAGAGTGGGAGAGACCCAGTACTTC. Its protein is CASSIGRVGETQYF.